One T cell receptor beta chain is described in this entry. This clone was counted only a few times. The antigen this receptor binds is unknown. Per-nucleotide qualities are absent, and no much larger clonotype sits a single base away. The data stem from a study of cytomegalovirus exposure and HLA in healthy donors (dated by TCRdb to the late 2010s). The study in broad terms: An earlier analysis of approximately 640 of the donors reported about 250 Gb of sequence data and about 100 million unique TCR beta sequences from roughly 180 million T cells. An early release covering 550 to 700 HLA-typed donors comprised approximately 300 gigabases of sequencing data and about 90 million unique TCR sequences. Among the roughly 400 genotyped donors, around 81% belonged to the genetic ancestry cluster associated with self-reported Caucasian donors. The study aimed to test whether cataloging public T cell receptors could reveal signatures of past pathogen exposure. The study used immunosequencing to profile the T cell repertoires of 666 subjects and linked those repertoires to cytomegalovirus serostatus. A separate validation cohort of 100 to 150 different subjects was used in addition to the 666-subject first cohort. To predict cytomegalovirus infection status, the study combined high-throughput TCR immunosequencing, statistical association of individual TCRs with disease status, and machine learning. In a later analysis, previously published TCR beta repertoires from hundreds of donors were re-analyzed and high-resolution HLA genotyping was added so that TCR occurrence patterns could be studied. Rather than using new phenotypic data, the later analysis identified candidate immune exposures from TCR beta sequences and from how often those sequences occurred across donors. An earlier analysis of around 580 of the donors used high-throughput TCR beta sequencing to judge whether each TCR beta V gene segment behaved as functional or pseudogenic. Donor age, sex, ethnicity and CMV serostatus were compiled alongside the repertoire data. In a later genetic analysis, genome-wide SNP genotypes for about 65% of the roughly 700 donors were used, and that subset was treated as a discovery cohort. All discovery cohort repertoires had been generated using a single sequencing platform. Class I and class II HLA loci were covered by the typing at four-digit resolution. The number of typed donors differed by locus: roughly 629-640 for A, B, C, DRB1 and DQB1; some 540 for DQA1; approximately 600 for DPA1; and some 430 for DPB1. Because of strong linkage in the cohort, 4 to 6 DR-DQ haplotypes were treated as single units for association and clustering. Among 300 to 500 genotyped donors of the cohort, an average of approximately 240,000 unique TCR beta nucleotide sequences was sequenced per donor, of which approximately 19% were non-productive.

The germline V gene sets CDR1 to MNHEY and CDR2 to SVGAGI. The CDR3 sequence holds 13 residues, the cysteine and phenylalanine included. Only the CDR3 DNA is retained, 39 bases long and in frame from the first base. Relative to germline, V is 7 bases shorter and J is 4 bases shorter, with 13 bases between their ends. Here is what the overall study found, with its caveats: In the study, approximately 160 TCR beta chains were listed as associated with cytomegalovirus. Immune exposure information for the cohort was limited to CMV serostatus. The 87-base-pair reads could not distinguish some IMGT-functional V segments, including TRBV6-2 and TRBV6-3, so those segments were excluded. Seventeen rarely observed V segments, including chromosome 9 orphons, were excluded from the earlier analysis of approximately 500 of the donors because counts were too low. A further reported finding was that TCR beta sequences accurately predicted the HLA-A and HLA-B alleles for most subjects in the first cohort. Sequencing depth was assumed to be roughly uniform across donors in the presence/absence analyses, though that assumption may not hold. A cluster of highly shared sequence variants was judged likely to represent a technical artifact of the sequencing pipeline. A later analysis reported that several top co-occurrence clusters appeared linked to parvovirus B19, influenza, CMV and Epstein-Barr virus. A later analysis found that HLA-associated TCR beta chains were more clonally expanded and had lower generation probabilities than equally common non-associated chains. When HLA alleles, especially DR and DQ, strongly co-occurred, TCR associations were difficult to assign to individual alleles. In a later analysis, TCR association rates were found to vary across HLA loci, with the most associated TCRs seen for DRB1 alleles and the fewest for HLA-C alleles. Cytomegalovirus status was reported to be diagnosed by the classifier with high specificity and sensitivity in both the original and validation cohorts. It was suggested by the authors that the approach could potentially be generalized to other disease states and immunological phenotypes. Compared with the approximately 720-donor mean, donors in an Asian-associated ancestry cluster had fewer N-insertions in productive TCRs, according to a later genetic analysis. Most TCR sequences were seen in very few donors, while some public TCRs were found in many individuals. Because HLA typing was missing for some donors at each locus, association tests included only the typed subset. In a later analysis, most CMV-associated TCR beta chains were found to appear HLA-restricted, with HLA associations seemingly driven largely by CMV exposure. A later genetic analysis associated a missense DCLRE1C variant with V-gene and J-gene trimming of TCR beta chains, and an independent cohort replicated the association. The cohort was sequenced for TCR beta chains only, and without alpha or paired-chain data the features that could be detected were limited. An earlier analysis of some 560 of the donors showed that most TCR beta V segments appeared in productive rearrangements either about 87% or about 30% of the time, which broadly matched IMGT annotations. In vitro tests confirmed that a few of the cytomegalovirus-associated TCR beta chains recognize cytomegalovirus antigens. In a later analysis, 16,951 TCR beta sequences were associated with specific HLA alleles at a false discovery rate of 0.05. Linkage disequilibrium might explain the correlated functional status among segregating V segments, but an unknown experimental factor could not be ruled out.

The cohort comprised 710 or so healthy bone marrow donors. At the time of sampling, every cohort member was nominally healthy, though immune exposures that went unrecorded were likely present. The donor was CMV seropositive and belonged to the group of some 290 seropositive cohort members. Each donor provided a peripheral blood sample, and peripheral blood mononuclear cells were used for TCR beta sequencing. The Qiagen DNeasy Blood Extraction Kit was used to extract genomic DNA from the blood cell samples. Library method: the immunoSEQ multiplex PCR assay. The multiplex PCR relied on a mix of 60 forward primers for TCR Vbeta segments and 13 reverse primers for TCR Jbeta segments. The CDR3 region of rearranged TCR beta genes was amplified from genomic DNA with a multiplex PCR assay. The Illumina HiSeq System was used to sequence the amplified TCR beta libraries as 87-base-pair reads. On the authors' methods: A later analysis tallied approximately 87 million unique TCR beta chains across the 666 repertoires, and about 12 million of those chains were shared by two or more donors. Raw reads were error-corrected and collapsed into unique sequences by a nearest-neighbor algorithm in which closely related sequences were merged to remove PCR and sequencing errors. To assign V, D and J gene segments, CDR3 sequences were aligned to IMGT reference sequences. For a sequence to be retained, a match of at least six nucleotides to both a V gene segment and a J gene segment was required. A rearrangement was called productive if the CDR3 had no stop codons and remained in frame with V and J, and every other rearrangement was called non-productive. CDR3 was defined according to IMGT convention as the region running from the second conserved V-encoded cysteine to the conserved J-encoded phenylalanine. In an earlier analysis of around 640 of the donors, sequences lacking an unambiguous match to a single V gene segment were excluded. In an earlier analysis of some 590 of the donors, a V segment was called functional when productive rearrangements were above 56.7%, and segregating when the standard deviation between donors exceeded 5%. A statistical classification framework was built to diagnose cytomegalovirus status from the catalog of TCR beta chain sequences. In a later analysis, V and J genes were assigned by comparing TCR nucleotide sequences against IMGT/GENE-DB human TR gene sequences. Using the TCRdist pipeline, a later analysis assigned CDR3 sequences along with most-parsimonious VDJ recombination scenarios. In a later analysis, every TCR beta chain was defined by the combination of its CDR3 amino acid sequence and its V-gene family, and reads without a unique V-gene family were dropped. A later analysis removed over 500 highly shared, low-generation-probability nucleotide sequences to deal with suspected cross-contamination and a sequencing artifact. In a later analysis, a clonal expansion index for each public chain was calculated from normalized within-repertoire ranks of inferred template counts. In a later analysis, generation probabilities were computed with a VDJ recombination model fitted to out-of-frame rearrangements, and the resulting probabilities were checked against IGoR. In a later analysis, hypergeometric tests were used to score TCR-TCR, TCR-HLA and TCR-CMV co-occurrence, with a repertoire-size bias correction applied to TCR pairs. A later analysis estimated false discovery rates by permuting HLA or CMV assignments 20 times. A later analysis grouped co-occurring TCRs with DBSCAN, adding TCRdist sequence similarity when clustering within HLA-allele-positive subsets. Repertoires with fewer than 30,000 or more than 120,000 public chains, plus five repertoires with anomalous nucleotide sharing, were excluded from co-occurrence clustering. Imported from immuneACCESS, the table was reduced by TCRdb to in-frame sequences with V and J called. These copies leave out some clones; in studies compared against another copy, an unresolved V gene accounts for under half, and the cause of the remainder is not known. V, J and clone size were drawn from that table, and D and trimming were deduced from the DNA. The sample records around 120,000 clones, about 68% of which are singletons. Clones ranked in the top ten supply nearly 9.5% of the sample.

The chain uses TRBV6-5 and TRBJ1-2; the D gene is unclear. Sequenced material: PBMCs. This receptor was obtained from a middle-aged woman in good health and CMV-seropositive. At the DNA level, the sequence is TGTGCCAGCATGGGTTCGAGGGTCTATGGCTACACCTTC. Translated, it reads CASMGSRVYGYTF.